These T cell receptor beta chains were read from a single sample in a study of cytomegalovirus exposure and HLA in healthy donors. Clones were read by immunoSEQ multiplex PCR, and TCRdb kept only the in-frame ones, dropping some. The data hold under 150,000 clones, with around 80% observed a single time. The sequenced sample consisted of PBMCs. Receptors originate from a male donor in good health and CMV-seropositive. The CDR3 runs from the conserved cysteine through the conserved F or W. The size field is filled for only some rows; it gives once, few, many or a size class.

TRBV5-1,-,TRBJ2-3,CASSLDIPGQGGTDTQYF
TRBV9,-,TRBJ2-7,CASSLWGGVEEQYF
TRBV19,-,TRBJ1-1,CASSISWGRATTEAFF
TRBV7-9,-,TRBJ2-1,CASSLGVGQAYDEQFF
TRBV19,-,TRBJ2-6,CASKTGGSGANVLTF
TRBV19,-,-,CASSAGFHEQYF
TRBV4-1,-,TRBJ2-2,CASSLGGTGGIGELFF
TRBV7-8,-,TRBJ2-2,CASSLPIFGGGDTGELFF
TRBV6-6,-,TRBJ2-2,CASSSRGETGELFF
TRBV9,-,TRBJ2-3,CASSVDGRADTQYF
TRBV18,once,TRBJ2-7,CASSLAATYEQYF
TRBV28,-,TRBJ2-6,CASSFVGQGRSGANVLTF
TRBV19,-,TRBJ1-6,CASSIGEIHNSPLHF